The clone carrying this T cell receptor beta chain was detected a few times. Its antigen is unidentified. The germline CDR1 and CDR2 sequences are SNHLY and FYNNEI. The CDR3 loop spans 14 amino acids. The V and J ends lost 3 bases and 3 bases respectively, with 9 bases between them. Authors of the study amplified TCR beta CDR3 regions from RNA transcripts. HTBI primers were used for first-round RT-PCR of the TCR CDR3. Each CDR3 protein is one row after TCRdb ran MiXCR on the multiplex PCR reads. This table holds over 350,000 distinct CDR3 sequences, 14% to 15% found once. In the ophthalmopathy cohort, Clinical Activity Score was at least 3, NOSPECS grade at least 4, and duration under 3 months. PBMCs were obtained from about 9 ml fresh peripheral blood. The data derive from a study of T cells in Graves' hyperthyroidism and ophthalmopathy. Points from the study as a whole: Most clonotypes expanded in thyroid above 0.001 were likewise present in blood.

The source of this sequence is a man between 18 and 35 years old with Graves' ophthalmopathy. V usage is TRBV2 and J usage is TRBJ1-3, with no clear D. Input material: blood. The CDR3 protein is CASSEVVFGNTIYF. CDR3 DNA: TGTGCCAGCAGTGAGGTGGTATTTGGAAACACCATATATTTT. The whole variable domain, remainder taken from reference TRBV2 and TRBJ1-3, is EPEVTQTPSHQVTQMGQEVILRCVPISNHLYFYWYRQILGQKVEFLVSFYNNEISEKSEIFDDQFSVERPDGSNFTLKIRSTKLEDSAMYFCASSEVVFGNTIYFGEGSWLTVV.